This TCR beta chain was recorded in a study of OX40 agonist ivuxolimab in advanced cancers. V was cut by 3 bases and J by 2 bases, with 16 bases left in between. This CDR3 has 16 amino acids. Germline CDR1 and CDR2: SGHTA and FQGNSA. The method was immunoSEQ multiplex PCR; TCRdb's version includes in-frame clones alone and lacks a portion of them. The repertoire holds about 28,000 clones, with roughly 88% as singletons. To note about this clone: Its antigen is not identified.

Regarding the study as a whole: In general, CD8+ T cells held more expanded clones than CD4+ did, on average. The antigens recognized by the expanded peripheral T cells, that is their antigen specificity, were not determined.

This chain links TRBV7-2 with TRBJ2-5, with D hard to call. This TCR was sampled from an adult with an advanced solid tumor such as melanoma, head and neck, liver or kidney cancer. Sequences were derived from CD4+ or CD8+ T cells sorted from blood, sampled in a trial of the OX40 agonist ivuxolimab. The DNA of the CDR3 is TGTGCCAGCAGCTTTTCTAGACCGAGATATCAAGAGACCCAGTACTTC. It yields the protein CASSFSRPRYQETQYF.